These 5 T cell receptor beta chains came from one sample sequenced in a study of identical twins. In TCRdb, the 5' RACE reads were re-called with MiXCR into one record per CDR3 protein. This sample has about 890,000 distinct CDR3 sequences, with roughly an eighth found just once. The sample also formed part of further work on yellow fever vaccine responses in identical twins.

The material sequenced was PBMCs. These receptors were taken from a woman younger than 30 in good health.

This clonotype was observed a few times. The chain employs TRBV12-3 or TRBV12-4 and TRBJ2-2; the match to TRBD2 covers 7 bases. The CDR3 totals 15 residues. The junction had 10 bases not matched to a gene; V was cut back by 8 bases and J by 4 bases. The CDR3 nucleotides read TGTGCCAGCGGGGGGGTAGGAAGGTCCACCGGGGAGCTGTTTTTT. Its translation: CASGGVGRSTGELFF.

This clonotype was counted between two and nine times. The chain recombines TRBV20-1 with TRBJ1-1; D is perhaps TRBD1 (5 bases). The CDR3 spans 15 residues. CDR1 and CDR2 (germline): DFQATT, SNEGSKA (reference sequence). V was clipped by 3 bases and J by 0 bases, with 14 bases between them. CDR3: CSARGRGSLNTEAFF. The CDR3 region has the DNA TGCAGTGCTAGGGGGAGGGGATCCTTGAACACTGAAGCTTTCTTT.

The chain combines TRBV6-1 with TRBJ1-1; D is possibly TRBD1 (5 bases). The germline V and J ends were trimmed by 4 bases and 0 bases, with 12 bases remaining between them. The CDR3 is 15 amino acids. CDR1 and CDR2 (germline): MNHNS, SASEGT. In DNA form, the CDR3 reads TGTGCCAGCAGTGCCTCCGGGACCGTGAACACTGAAGCTTTCTTT. Translated: CASSASGTVNTEAFF.

This clonotype appeared a few times. The CDR3 reads CASSQGPSGSSYNEQFF. In DNA form, the CDR3 reads TGCGCCAGCAGCCAAGGGCCAAGCGGGAGCTCCTACAATGAGCAGTTCTTC. The J gene is TRBJ2-1, the V gene TRBV4-1; TRBD2 matches at 8 bases. The length of the CDR3 is 17 residues. Germline V lookup: CDR1 MGHRA, CDR2 YSYEKL. J was trimmed by 0 bases and V by 1 base; bases with no gene match: 5.

This clonotype has a single count. The chain couples TRBV20-1 to TRBJ2-7; 7 bases are shared with TRBD2. Germline CDR1 DFQATT, CDR2 SNEGSKA (reference sequence). This CDR3 spans 16 amino acids. V was clipped by 3 bases and J by 2 bases; unmatched bases: 13. CDR3 protein: CSARGSERGRAYEQYV. The CDR3 bases are TGCAGTGCTAGGGGGTCCGAGCGGGGCCGAGCCTACGAGCAGTACGTC.